Listed below are T cell receptor beta chains from one sample, sequenced in a study of blood T cell repertoires in COVID-19. Repertoires were generated with immunoSEQ multiplex PCR, while TCRdb's copy carries only in-frame clones and drops some. The sample records about 180,000 clones, around 84% being singletons. The sample was peripheral blood. These receptors were taken from a man aged 50 or older with active or convalescent COVID-19. CDR3s include the opening cysteine and the closing phenylalanine or tryptophan. D genes are given only for firm matches. Size tells how often a clone was seen (once, few, many) or the class of an expanded clone, and some rows leave it out.

CDR3	DNA	size	D	J	V
CASTTGPGNQPQHF	TGTGCCAGTACGACAGGGCCCGGGAATCAGCCCCAGCATTTT	.	TRBD1	TRBJ1-5	TRBV6-6
CASSLGASGRRDTQYF	TGTGCCAGCAGCTTGGGGGCTAGCGGGAGGCGGGATACGCAGTATTTT	.	TRBD2	TRBJ2-3	TRBV5-6
CASSQDFRGTQYF	TGCGCCAGCAGCCAAGATTTCCGCGGTACGCAGTATTTT	.	.	TRBJ2-3	TRBV4-3
CASSPADSGNTIYF	TGTGCCAGCAGCCCCGCAGACTCTGGAAACACCATATATTTT	.	.	TRBJ1-3	TRBV6-5
CASSIEGGGMQETQYF	TGTGCCAGTAGTATAGAAGGGGGGGGAATGCAAGAGACCCAGTACTTC	.	.	TRBJ2-5	TRBV19
CASSRGQDNSPLHF	TGCGCCAGCAGCCGGGGACAGGATAATTCACCCCTCCACTTT	.	TRBD1	TRBJ1-6	TRBV5-1
CASQGGRAGYEQYF	TGTGCCAGCCAGGGCGGGAGGGCCGGATACGAGCAGTACTTC	.	TRBD2	TRBJ2-7	TRBV6-5
CASSLGGSGANVLTF	TGTGCCAGCTCACTAGGGGGCTCTGGGGCCAACGTCCTGACTTTC	.	.	TRBJ2-6	TRBV18
CASSYLTGVGSPLHF	TGTGCCAGCAGTTACCTCACAGGGGTTGGATCACCCCTCCACTTT	few	TRBD1	TRBJ1-6	TRBV6-2/TRBV6-3
CASSLPGGQYEQYF	TGTGCCAGCAGTTTGCCCGGGGGGCAGTACGAGCAGTACTTC	.	.	TRBJ2-7	TRBV28
CASSLDPGGYLNTEAFF	TGTGCCAGCAGCTTAGACCCAGGGGGGTACTTGAACACTGAAGCTTTCTTT	.	TRBD1	TRBJ1-1	TRBV7-9
CASSQGWDRGGTDTQYF	TGCGCCAGCAGCCAAGGTTGGGACAGGGGGGGGACAGATACGCAGTATTTT	.	TRBD1	TRBJ2-3	TRBV4-1
CASSIVWTNNEQFF	TGTGCCAGTAGTATAGTGTGGACTAACAATGAGCAGTTCTTC	.	.	TRBJ2-1	TRBV19
CASRRREAGGELFF	TGTGCCAGCAGGAGACGGGAAGCTGGCGGGGAGCTGTTTTTT	.	.	TRBJ2-2	TRBV3-1/TRBV3-2
CASSIGQGPTGQYF	TGTGCCAGTAGTATCGGACAGGGGCCCACGGGGCAGTACTTC	.	TRBD1	TRBJ2-7	TRBV19
CASSMGQGSEKLFF	TGTGCCAGCAGCATGGGACAGGGGAGCGAAAAACTGTTTTTT	few	TRBD1	TRBJ1-4	TRBV5-4
CASSFLQGQAPRQPQHF	TGTGCCAGCAGTTTCCTACAGGGGCAGGCCCCTCGTCAGCCCCAGCATTTT	.	TRBD1	TRBJ1-5	TRBV27
CASSPAGLFLRYGYTF	TGTGCCAGTAGTCCGGCGGGACTTTTTCTCCGCTATGGCTACACCTTC	.	.	TRBJ1-2	TRBV19
CASSVGGSVNSPLHF	TGTGCCAGCAGCGTAGGAGGGTCAGTTAATTCACCCCTCCACTTT	.	.	TRBJ1-6	TRBV9
CATSIAAGYEQYF	TGTGCCACCAGCATAGCGGCTGGCTACGAGCAGTACTTC	.	.	TRBJ2-7	TRBV15
CASSEFGDNTDTQYF	TGTGCCAGCAGTGAATTCGGGGACAACACAGATACGCAGTATTTT	.	.	TRBJ2-3	TRBV25-1
CASSPGHSNQPQHF	TGTGCCAGCAGCCCGGGACACAGCAATCAGCCCCAGCATTTT	.	.	TRBJ1-5	TRBV25-1
CASSYSVGGRVTQYF	TGTGCCAGCAGTTACTCCGTTGGGGGCCGGGTGACCCAGTACTTC	.	.	TRBJ2-5	TRBV6-5
CASSLRRGGGKETQYF	TGTGCCAGCAGCTTACGGCGGGGGGGAGGGAAAGAGACCCAGTACTTC	.	TRBD2	TRBJ2-5	TRBV7-9
CATSDSGDEQFF	TGTGCCACCAGTGATTCCGGGGATGAGCAGTTCTTC	.	.	TRBJ2-1	TRBV24-1
CAWSVGGALHF	TGTGCCTGGAGTGTAGGGGGGGCCCTCCACTTT	.	.	TRBJ1-6	TRBV30
CASSLRTGGGETQYF	TGCGCCAGCAGCCTCAGGACAGGGGGTGGCGAGACCCAGTACTTC	.	TRBD1	TRBJ2-5	TRBV5-1
CASSNMHEQYF	TGTGCCAGCAGCAACATGCACGAGCAGTACTTC	few	.	TRBJ2-7	TRBV4-2
CAWQIKTGWNSPLHF	TGTGCCTGGCAGATCAAGACAGGCTGGAATTCACCCCTCCACTTT	.	.	TRBJ1-6	TRBV30
CASSSNRQVLHEQYF	TGTGCCAGCAGCTCAAATAGACAAGTCCTGCACGAGCAGTACTTC	.	.	TRBJ2-7	TRBV7-2
CASSLDQGALSTNEKLFF	TGTGCCAGCAGCTTAGACCAGGGGGCCCTATCAACTAATGAAAAACTGTTTTTT	.	TRBD1	TRBJ1-4	TRBV11-3
CASRKRGGLNIQYF	TGTGCCAGCAGGAAGCGGGGGGGGTTAAACATTCAGTACTTC	.	TRBD2	TRBJ2-4	TRBV2
CASSSRPGTGGASYNEQFF	TGTGCCAGCAGCTCTCGTCCCGGGACAGGGGGGGCATCCTACAATGAGCAGTTCTTC	.	TRBD1	TRBJ2-1	TRBV9
CSAGQGNIQYF	TGCAGTGCTGGACAAGGAAACATTCAGTACTTC	.	.	TRBJ2-4	TRBV20-1
CASSPSWGLAGGGTDTQYF	TGTGCCAGCAGCCCCTCTTGGGGACTAGCGGGAGGAGGCACAGATACGCAGTATTTT	once	TRBD2	TRBJ2-3	TRBV3-1/TRBV3-2
CASSPAQGYEQYF	TGTGCCAGCTCACCCGCACAGGGATACGAGCAGTACTTC	once	.	TRBJ2-7	TRBV18
CASSTGGLGPSGANVLTF	TGTGCCAGCAGCACCGGAGGGCTGGGGCCATCTGGGGCCAACGTCCTGACTTTC	.	.	TRBJ2-6	TRBV11-2
CASSFGLAGYNEQFF	TGTGCCAGCAGCTTTGGACTAGCCGGCTACAATGAGCAGTTCTTC	.	TRBD2	TRBJ2-1	TRBV7-3
CASSFSLGAGINTIYF	TGTGCCAGCAGCTTCTCGCTTGGGGCGGGGATTAACACCATATATTTT	.	.	TRBJ1-3	TRBV7-9
CASRAEISNQPQHF	TGTGCCAGTAGGGCGGAGATTAGCAATCAGCCCCAGCATTTT	few	.	TRBJ1-5	TRBV19
CASSIPGQGTDTQYF	TGTGCCAGCAGCATCCCGGGACAGGGCACAGATACGCAGTATTTT	.	TRBD1	TRBJ2-3	TRBV28
CASRQASGGGETQYF	TGTGCCAGCAGACAAGCTAGCGGAGGTGGGGAGACCCAGTACTTC	.	TRBD2	TRBJ2-5	TRBV11-3
CASSEQGVGEKLFF	TGTGCCAGCAGCGAACAGGGTGTCGGTGAAAAACTGTTTTTT	.	.	TRBJ1-4	TRBV9
CASSPARRGGKNEQFF	TGTGCCAGCAGCCCAGCCCGGCGCGGGGGGAAGAATGAGCAGTTCTTC	.	TRBD2	TRBJ2-1	TRBV9
CASKREGSGQPQHF	TGTGCCAGCAAGAGGGAGGGGAGCGGTCAGCCCCAGCATTTT	.	.	TRBJ1-5	TRBV6-6
CASSFLPGTTNTGELFF	TGTGCCAGCAGTTTCCTCCCCGGGACAACGAACACCGGGGAGCTGTTTTTT	.	.	TRBJ2-2	TRBV28
CASSSRARQGSSPLHF	TGTGCCAGCAGTTCGCGGGCTCGACAGGGGAGCTCACCCCTCCACTTT	.	TRBD1	TRBJ1-6	TRBV6-5
CASSPQGINQPQHF	TGTGCCAGCTCACCACAGGGGATAAATCAGCCCCAGCATTTT	.	.	TRBJ1-5	TRBV18
CSVKASSYEQYF	TGCAGCGTAAAGGCTAGCTCCTACGAGCAGTACTTC	once	.	TRBJ2-7	TRBV29-1
CASSQDWGVGGSDF	TGCGCCAGCAGCCAAGATTGGGGCGTTGGGGGCTCGGATTTT	.	.	TRBJ1-5	TRBV4-1
CASSLLGRAKFF	TGTGCCAGCAGTTTATTAGGGAGAGCGAAGTTCTTC	.	.	TRBJ2-7	TRBV28
CASSHGGLLAGELFF	TGTGCCAGCAGCCACGGGGGACTGTTGGCCGGGGAGCTGTTTTTT	.	.	TRBJ2-2	TRBV6-2/TRBV6-3
CASSQENGVGYTF	TGTGCCAGCAGCCAAGAAAACGGGGTTGGCTACACCTTC	.	.	TRBJ1-2	TRBV14
CASLLREVNTEAFF	TGTGCCAGCCTCCTAAGGGAGGTGAACACTGAAGCTTTCTTT	.	.	TRBJ1-1	TRBV2